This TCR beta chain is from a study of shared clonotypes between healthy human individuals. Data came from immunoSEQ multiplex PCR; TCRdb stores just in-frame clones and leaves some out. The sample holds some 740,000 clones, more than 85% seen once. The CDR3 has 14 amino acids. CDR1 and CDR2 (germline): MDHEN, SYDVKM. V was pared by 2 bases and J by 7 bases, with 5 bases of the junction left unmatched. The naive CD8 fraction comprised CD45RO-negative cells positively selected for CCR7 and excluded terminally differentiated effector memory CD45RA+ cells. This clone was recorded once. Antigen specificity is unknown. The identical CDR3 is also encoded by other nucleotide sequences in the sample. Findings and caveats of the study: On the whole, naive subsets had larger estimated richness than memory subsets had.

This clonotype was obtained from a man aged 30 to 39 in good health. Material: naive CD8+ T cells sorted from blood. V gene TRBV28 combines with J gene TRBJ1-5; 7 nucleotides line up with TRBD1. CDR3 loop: CASSLDRVNQPQHF. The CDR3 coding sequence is TGTGCCAGCAGTTTAGACAGGGTAAACCAGCCCCAGCATTTT.